Presented here are 3 T cell receptor beta chains from one specimen sequenced in a study of blood T cell repertoires in COVID-19. The method was immunoSEQ multiplex PCR; TCRdb's version includes in-frame clones alone and lacks a portion of them. The sample holds some 360,000 clones, about 90% seen once. The sample taken for sequencing was peripheral blood. These TCRs come from a woman aged 55-75 years with COVID-19, enrolled during active disease.

The V and J genes are TRBV6-5 and TRBJ1-1; D remains ambiguous. Germline CDR1 reads MNHEY; CDR2 reads SVGAGI. This CDR3 region has 14 residues. V was pared by 2 bases and J by 5 bases, with 12 bases between. The CDR3 DNA reads TGTGCCAGCAGTTACGTCGGGAGAGGGACTGAAGCTTTCTTT. Translating gives CASSYVGRGTEAFF.

The CDR3 sequence: CASSQEGTHSYEQYF. The CDR3 coding sequence is TGTGCCAGCAGCCAAGAGGGGACACACTCCTACGAGCAGTACTTC. This chain joins TRBV3-1 (or the pseudogene TRBV3-2) and TRBJ2-7, with D perhaps TRBD1 (6 bases). Germline CDR1 and CDR2: LGHDT and YNNKEL (reference sequence). This CDR3 is built from 15 residues. With 0 bases removed from V and 0 bases from J, the gap between germline ends came to 9 bases.

The gene calls are TRBV11-3 and TRBJ2-2; 8 bases agree with TRBD1. Germline V CDR1 and CDR2: SGHNT, YENEEA. V was pared by 0 bases and J by 1 base, with 1 base of the junction left unmatched. CDR3 length: 16 residues. The CDR3 DNA sequence: TGTGCCAGCAGCTTAGAAGGGACAGGGAACACCGGGGAGCTGTTTTTT. Translation gives CASSLEGTGNTGELFF. The whole variable domain, remainder taken from reference TRBV11-3 and TRBJ2-2, is EAGVVQSPRYKIIEKKQPVAFWCNPISGHNTLYWYLQNLGQGPELLIRYENEEAVDDSQLPKDRFSAERLKGVDSTLKIQPAELGDSAVYLCASSLEGTGNTGELFFGEGSRLTVL.